This T cell receptor beta chain was obtained from a study of blood T cell repertoires in COVID-19. Authors' methods: Quantification of nucleated cells was approximated via reference gene primer amplification. The data were produced by immunoSEQ multiplex PCR, yet TCRdb's version contains in-frame clones alone and is incomplete. That table furnishes V, J and clone size, whereas the DNA furnished D and trimming. Here the sample spans 300,000 to 400,000 clones, roughly 90% being singletons. Germline V lookup: CDR1 MDHEN, CDR2 SYDVKM. Trimming cost V 6 bases and J 7 bases; bases outside gene matches: 9. This CDR3 is built from 15 residues.

This clonotype originated in a woman younger than 45 with acute COVID-19. This chain connects TRBV28 to TRBJ2-1; 10 positions match TRBD2. The source material was PBMCs or T cells enriched from blood (not recorded which). As DNA, the CDR3 is TGTGCCAGCAGCCCCCAGCGGGGGGGCAAGAATGAGCAGTTCTTC. Amino acid sequence: CASSPQRGGKNEQFF. Combining the CDR3 with reference TRBV28 and TRBJ2-1 gives the whole variable domain DVKVTQSSRYLVKRTGEKVFLECVQDMDHENMFWYRQDPGLGLRLIYFSYDVKMKEKGDIPEGYSVSREKKERFSLILESASTNQTSMYLCASSPQRGGKNEQFFGPGTRLTVL.